This T cell receptor (beta chain) was captured by sequencing in a study of CD8 T cells in Susac syndrome. Study at large: Sequenced Susac syndrome patients included about six with active disease and about 8 who were in remission.

Trimming stripped 7 bases from V and 4 bases from J, with 5 bases between. The CDR3 sequence is 11 residues long. CDR1 and CDR2 (germline): SGHNT, YYREEE (reference sequence). With random hexamers, reverse transcription was performed on about 0.5 to 1 ug of RNA. Multiplex immunoSEQ PCR targeted 54 Vbeta and 13 Jbeta TCR beta segments. TCRdb ran MiXCR on the immunoSEQ multiplex PCR reads and lists one entry per CDR3 protein. The sample shows about 140,000 distinct CDR3 sequences, 95% of them seen only once. The receptor comes from a human donor with Susac syndrome. The sequenced sample consisted of CD8+ T cells from PBMCs. The chain carries TRBV5-4 and TRBJ2-2; D is unresolved. CDR3 amino acids: CASESTGELFF. CDR3 bases: TGTGCCAGCGAGTCCACCGGGGAGCTGTTTTTT. The variable domain in full, completed from reference TRBV5-4 and TRBJ2-2, reads ETGVTQSPTHLIKTRGQQVTLRCSSQSGHNTVSWYQQALGQGPQFIFQYYREEENGRGNFPPRFSGLQFPNYSSELNVNALELDDSALYLCASESTGELFFGEGSRLTVL.